A selection of T cell receptor beta chains follows, all from one sample in a study of neurological immune-mediated disorders. One entry per CDR3 protein, called by TCRdb with MiXCR from the 5' RACE reads. This table holds some 20,000 distinct CDR3 sequences, about 15% found once. Sequencing was performed on CD4+ T cells from blood. The receptors stem from a woman in her sixties or seventies with HTLV-1-associated myelopathy (HAM/TSP). The CDR3 runs from the conserved cysteine through the conserved F or W. The D gene is left open where the match is weak. Clone size appears in some rows only: once, few, many, or a class for an expanded clone.

v_call: TRBV3-1
d_call: TRBD2
clone_size: many
j_call: TRBJ2-2
cdr3_nt: TGTGCCAGCAACCTAGCGGGGGAAGGCACCGGGGAGCTGTTTTTT
cdr3_aa: CASNLAGEGTGELFF

v_call: TRBV19
d_call: TRBD1
clone_size: -
j_call: TRBJ1-5
cdr3_nt: TGTGCCAGTAGTCCGTCCCGGGACAGGGGGAATCAGCCCCAGCATTTT
cdr3_aa: CASSPSRDRGNQPQHF

v_call: TRBV5-1
d_call: TRBD1
clone_size: many
j_call: TRBJ1-4
cdr3_nt: TGCGCCAGCAGCTCTGGAACAGGGGGCCTCAATGAAAAACTGTTTTTT
cdr3_aa: CASSSGTGGLNEKLFF

v_call: TRBV6-1
d_call: TRBD1
clone_size: -
j_call: TRBJ1-5
cdr3_nt: TGTGCCAGCAGTGAAGGACAGGGAGACAGTCAGCCCCAGAATTTT
cdr3_aa: CASSEGQGDSQPQNF

v_call: TRBV29-1
d_call: -
clone_size: many
j_call: TRBJ2-6
cdr3_nt: TGCAGCGTTGAGGTAAGCGGCGGGCTCTCTGGGGCCAACGTCCTGACTTTC
cdr3_aa: CSVEVSGGLSGANVLTF

v_call: TRBV18
d_call: TRBD1
clone_size: many
j_call: TRBJ1-5
cdr3_nt: TGTGCCAGCTCACCAATGAGACAGGGCCAGCCCCAGCATTTT
cdr3_aa: CASSPMRQGQPQHF

v_call: TRBV7-6
d_call: -
clone_size: many
j_call: TRBJ2-7
cdr3_nt: TGTGCCAGCAGCTTACACCCCTACGAGCAGTACTTC
cdr3_aa: CASSLHPYEQYF

v_call: TRBV9
d_call: -
clone_size: many
j_call: TRBJ2-7
cdr3_nt: TGTGCCAGCAGCCCCCGCAGCCCCTCCTACGAGCAGTACTTC
cdr3_aa: CASSPRSPSYEQYF

v_call: TRBV5-1
d_call: TRBD2
clone_size: -
j_call: TRBJ2-7
cdr3_nt: TGCGCCAGCAGCTTGCGTACCAGCGGGGGATCCTACGAGCAGTACTTC
cdr3_aa: CASSLRTSGGSYEQYF

v_call: TRBV20-1
d_call: -
clone_size: many
j_call: TRBJ2-7
cdr3_nt: TGCAGTGCAAGGCAGAACTCCTACGAGCAGTACTTC
cdr3_aa: CSARQNSYEQYF

v_call: TRBV5-6
d_call: -
clone_size: many
j_call: TRBJ2-5
cdr3_nt: TGTGCCAGCAGCTTGGCCCTGGCCCAAGAGACCCAGTACTTC
cdr3_aa: CASSLALAQETQYF

v_call: TRBV20-1
d_call: TRBD2
clone_size: many
j_call: TRBJ2-1
cdr3_nt: TGCAGTGCTAGGACTCGGACTAGCGGGGCCCACAATGAGCAGTTCTTC
cdr3_aa: CSARTRTSGAHNEQFF

v_call: TRBV4-3
d_call: -
clone_size: many
j_call: TRBJ1-2
cdr3_nt: TGCGCCAGCAACCAAGGATGGGCGGGGAACTATGGCTACACCTTC
cdr3_aa: CASNQGWAGNYGYTF

v_call: TRBV20-1
d_call: -
clone_size: -
j_call: TRBJ1-1
cdr3_nt: TGCAGTTCTAGATGGGGTTACACTGAAGCTTTCTTT
cdr3_aa: CSSRWGYTEAFF

v_call: TRBV3-1
d_call: TRBD2
clone_size: many
j_call: TRBJ2-7
cdr3_nt: TGTGCCAGCAGCCAGGGACTAGCGGGGCCCTACGAGCAGTACTTC
cdr3_aa: CASSQGLAGPYEQYF

v_call: TRBV5-1
d_call: -
clone_size: -
j_call: TRBJ1-6
cdr3_nt: TGCGCCAATTCGGACAGACTTAATTCACCCCTCCACTTT
cdr3_aa: CANSDRLNSPLHF

v_call: TRBV20-1
d_call: TRBD1
clone_size: many
j_call: TRBJ1-2
cdr3_nt: TGCAGTGCTAGAGGCTCGACAGGGGAATACTATGGCTACACCTTC
cdr3_aa: CSARGSTGEYYGYTF

v_call: TRBV10-3
d_call: TRBD1
clone_size: many
j_call: TRBJ1-2
cdr3_nt: TGTGCCATCAGTGAGCGAACAGGGGGCCTTGGCTACACCTTC
cdr3_aa: CAISERTGGLGYTF

v_call: TRBV5-1
d_call: -
clone_size: many
j_call: TRBJ1-1
cdr3_nt: TGCGCCAGCAGCGAGGTAAGGGGAGGCACTGAAGCTTTCTTT
cdr3_aa: CASSEVRGGTEAFF

v_call: TRBV28
d_call: TRBD2
clone_size: many
j_call: TRBJ2-1
cdr3_nt: TGTGCCAGCAGTTCAAGCGGGAGGCATACGGTCTCCTACAATGAGCAGTTCTTC
cdr3_aa: CASSSSGRHTVSYNEQFF

v_call: TRBV5-1
d_call: -
clone_size: many
j_call: TRBJ2-1
cdr3_nt: TGCGCCAGCAGCCCAGCGACTAGTTACAATGAGCAGTTCTTC
cdr3_aa: CASSPATSYNEQFF

v_call: TRBV12-3/TRBV12-4
d_call: -
clone_size: -
j_call: TRBJ2-7
cdr3_nt: TGTGCCAGCAGTCCGTTCAGTTGTTTTGCCGACCCTCTTGACTACGAGCAGTACTTC
cdr3_aa: CASSPFSCFADPLDYEQYF

v_call: TRBV5-1
d_call: TRBD2
clone_size: many
j_call: TRBJ2-5
cdr3_nt: TGCGCCAGCAGCTTGGGGCGGGAGGGCCGAGAGACCCAGTACTTC
cdr3_aa: CASSLGREGRETQYF

v_call: TRBV7-9
d_call: -
clone_size: many
j_call: TRBJ1-2
cdr3_nt: TGTGCCAGCAGCTTAGAGGTCTTGGGAGGCTACACCTTC
cdr3_aa: CASSLEVLGGYTF

v_call: TRBV3-1
d_call: -
clone_size: many
j_call: TRBJ2-2
cdr3_nt: TGTGCCAGCAGCCATATTTACGGAGGGGGCACCGGGGAGCTGTTTTTT
cdr3_aa: CASSHIYGGGTGELFF

v_call: TRBV7-9
d_call: -
clone_size: many
j_call: TRBJ2-1
cdr3_nt: TGTGCCAGCAGCGACGGGCGGGAGCAGTTCTTC
cdr3_aa: CASSDGREQFF

v_call: TRBV21-1
d_call: -
clone_size: many
j_call: TRBJ1-3
cdr3_nt: TGTGCCAGCACCGCAAAGCAGTTCTCAGGGACCCTCTCTGGAAACACCATATATTTT
cdr3_aa: CASTAKQFSGTLSGNTIYF

v_call: TRBV5-6
d_call: TRBD1
clone_size: many
j_call: TRBJ1-1
cdr3_nt: TGTGCCAGCAGCTTGGGACAGGGAAGTTGGGCTTTCTTT
cdr3_aa: CASSLGQGSWAFF

v_call: TRBV10-1
d_call: TRBD1
clone_size: many
j_call: TRBJ2-7
cdr3_nt: TGCGCCAGCAAGGGGGCTCTATACGAGCAGTACTTC
cdr3_aa: CASKGALYEQYF

v_call: TRBV20-1
d_call: -
clone_size: many
j_call: TRBJ1-1
cdr3_nt: TGCAGTGCTCCCCGAGCGACAGGTCTGAACACTGAAGCTTTCTTT
cdr3_aa: CSAPRATGLNTEAFF

v_call: TRBV6-5
d_call: TRBD2
clone_size: many
j_call: TRBJ2-1
cdr3_nt: TGTGCCAGCAGTTACTCGGGGTTAGCGGGGCCCCCCAATGAGCAGTTCTTC
cdr3_aa: CASSYSGLAGPPNEQFF

v_call: TRBV5-6
d_call: TRBD2
clone_size: -
j_call: TRBJ2-7
cdr3_nt: TGTGCCAGCGGCTTGAAAAGCGGGAGCCGTTCTGAGCAGTACTTC
cdr3_aa: CASGLKSGSRSEQYF

v_call: TRBV4-2
d_call: TRBD2
clone_size: medium-sized
j_call: TRBJ2-1
cdr3_nt: TGTGCCAGCAGCCAAGGAGAAGGAGCGGGAGACCGGGAGCAGTTCTTC
cdr3_aa: CASSQGEGAGDREQFF

v_call: TRBV11-2
d_call: -
clone_size: many
j_call: TRBJ2-5
cdr3_nt: TGTGCCAGCAGCCCAACCACCCTAGGTCCTCAAGAGACCCAGTACTTC
cdr3_aa: CASSPTTLGPQETQYF

v_call: TRBV11-3
d_call: -
clone_size: -
j_call: TRBJ1-1
cdr3_nt: -
cdr3_aa: CASSFYICSARGQAGTEAFF

v_call: TRBV20-1
d_call: TRBD2
clone_size: many
j_call: TRBJ2-3
cdr3_nt: TGCAGTGCTAGGAGAGGTGGGAGGGTAATAGGCACAGATACGCAGTATTTT
cdr3_aa: CSARRGGRVIGTDTQYF

v_call: TRBV29-1
d_call: -
clone_size: many
j_call: TRBJ2-5
cdr3_nt: TGCAGCGTCCGCGGGACAGAACCCTTTGCAGACCAAGAGACCCAGTACTTC
cdr3_aa: CSVRGTEPFADQETQYF

v_call: TRBV20-1
d_call: -
clone_size: large
j_call: TRBJ2-1
cdr3_nt: TGCAGTGCTAGAGATACCTCCAATGAGCAGTTCTTC
cdr3_aa: CSARDTSNEQFF

v_call: TRBV6-2/TRBV6-3
d_call: TRBD1
clone_size: many
j_call: TRBJ1-5
cdr3_nt: TGTGCCAGCAGTCCCCTCAGGGGGCGGTCGCAGCCCCAGCATTTT
cdr3_aa: CASSPLRGRSQPQHF

v_call: TRBV27
d_call: -
clone_size: many
j_call: TRBJ2-2
cdr3_nt: TGTGCCAGCATGAGCCTCACCGGGGAGCTGTTTTTT
cdr3_aa: CASMSLTGELFF

v_call: TRBV3-1
d_call: -
clone_size: many
j_call: TRBJ1-5
cdr3_nt: TGTGCCAGCAGCCAAGAAGGGTCAGGAATTCAGCCCCAGCATTTT
cdr3_aa: CASSQEGSGIQPQHF

v_call: TRBV7-2
d_call: -
clone_size: -
j_call: TRBJ2-3
cdr3_nt: TGTGCCAGCAGCTTTGGTGGAGGAGGGGTAGATACGCAGTATTTT
cdr3_aa: CASSFGGGGVDTQYF

v_call: TRBV7-9
d_call: -
clone_size: many
j_call: TRBJ2-3
cdr3_nt: TGTGCCAGCACCCGAGGGGGGGCGAGTGATACGCAGTATTTT
cdr3_aa: CASTRGGASDTQYF

v_call: TRBV28
d_call: -
clone_size: many
j_call: TRBJ1-1
cdr3_nt: TGTGCCAGCAAGACGAGAGCGAACACTGAAGCTTTCTTT
cdr3_aa: CASKTRANTEAFF

v_call: TRBV5-1
d_call: -
clone_size: many
j_call: TRBJ2-2
cdr3_nt: TGCGCCAGCAAGCAGGGGACGGGTTCCGGGGAGCTGTTTTTT
cdr3_aa: CASKQGTGSGELFF

v_call: TRBV28
d_call: -
clone_size: -
j_call: TRBJ1-1
cdr3_nt: TGTGCCAGCAGTTTATCAGGGACCAACACTGAAGCTTTCTTT
cdr3_aa: CASSLSGTNTEAFF

v_call: TRBV12-3/TRBV12-4
d_call: TRBD1
clone_size: many
j_call: TRBJ2-1
cdr3_nt: TGTGCCAGCATCCGACAGGGATCCTACAATGAGCAGTTCTTC
cdr3_aa: CASIRQGSYNEQFF

v_call: TRBV4-3
d_call: TRBD1
clone_size: many
j_call: TRBJ2-3
cdr3_nt: TGCGCCAGCAGCCCCACAGGGGGTAAGCAGTATTTT
cdr3_aa: CASSPTGGKQYF

v_call: TRBV5-6
d_call: -
clone_size: many
j_call: TRBJ1-1
cdr3_nt: TGTGCCAGCAGCACGACAGTGAACACTGAAGCTTTCTTT
cdr3_aa: CASSTTVNTEAFF

v_call: TRBV6-2/TRBV6-3
d_call: -
clone_size: many
j_call: TRBJ2-3
cdr3_nt: TGTGCCAGCGATCGGGGGCGTAGAGATACGCAGTATTTT
cdr3_aa: CASDRGRRDTQYF

v_call: TRBV20-1
d_call: TRBD2
clone_size: many
j_call: TRBJ2-1
cdr3_nt: TGCAGTGCCTCAACAATAGCGGGGGGCTACAATGAGCAGTTCTTC
cdr3_aa: CSASTIAGGYNEQFF

v_call: TRBV3-1
d_call: -
clone_size: many
j_call: TRBJ1-2
cdr3_nt: TGTGCCAGCAGTCCCCCATGGGGGGCCTATGGCTACACCTTC
cdr3_aa: CASSPPWGAYGYTF

v_call: TRBV5-1
d_call: -
clone_size: many
j_call: TRBJ1-1
cdr3_nt: TGCGCCAGCAGCTTGGCCCTTCCAGGGACTGAAGCTTTCTTT
cdr3_aa: CASSLALPGTEAFF

v_call: TRBV14
d_call: -
clone_size: once
j_call: TRBJ2-6
cdr3_nt: TGTGCCAGCATACATGGGTTGGGCACTGGGGCCAACGTCCTGACTTTC
cdr3_aa: CASIHGLGTGANVLTF

v_call: TRBV7-2
d_call: -
clone_size: many
j_call: TRBJ2-3
cdr3_nt: TGTGCCAGCAGCTCCCTACGTGGGGATACGCAGTATTTT
cdr3_aa: CASSSLRGDTQYF

v_call: TRBV7-8
d_call: TRBD2
clone_size: many
j_call: TRBJ2-5
cdr3_nt: TGTACCAGCAGCCCAAGGACTAGGGAGACCCAGTACTTC
cdr3_aa: CTSSPRTRETQYF

v_call: TRBV5-1
d_call: TRBD2
clone_size: -
j_call: TRBJ2-1
cdr3_nt: TGCGCCAGCAGCTTGCACCCGACTAGCGGGTTCTACAATGAGCAGTTCTTC
cdr3_aa: CASSLHPTSGFYNEQFF

v_call: TRBV7-6
d_call: -
clone_size: few
j_call: TRBJ1-6
cdr3_nt: TGTGCCAGCAGCCCGACAGTCGGTTCACCCCTCCACTTT
cdr3_aa: CASSPTVGSPLHF

v_call: TRBV5-1
d_call: -
clone_size: -
j_call: TRBJ1-1
cdr3_nt: TGCACCAGCAGCTATGGTGCTCAGAACACTGAAGCTTTCTTT
cdr3_aa: CTSSYGAQNTEAFF

v_call: TRBV12-3/TRBV12-4
d_call: TRBD1
clone_size: many
j_call: TRBJ2-7
cdr3_nt: TGTGCCAGCACCCTTAGGGGGGCAGGGGGCAGGTACGAGCAGTACTTC
cdr3_aa: CASTLRGAGGRYEQYF